Sequencing of this T cell receptor (beta chain) was carried out in a study of memory CD4+ T cells and cytomegalovirus serostatus. On the study more broadly: Donors were healthy Belgian adults, some 10 CMV seropositive and about 24 seronegative.

This CDR3 region has 16 residues. Germline CDR1 and CDR2: MDHEN and SYDVKM. Trimming cost V 8 bases and J 0 bases, with 17 bases left between them. Findings and caveats of the study: About 40% of the roughly 160 known CMV-associated TCRbeta sequences appeared in CD4+ memory.

Original analysis: After removing out-of-frame reads, 2 million to 2.5 million distinct TCRbeta sequences remained. Profiling relied on immunoSEQ multiplex PCR, and the TCRdb table lists in-frame clones only, not all of them. The V and J calls and clone size are taken from that table; D and trimming were inferred from the DNA. The table includes some 30,000 clones, roughly 80% detected once. This clone was observed a few times. The antigen is unknown. Single viable CD3+CD4+CD8-CD45RO+ cells were sorted as the memory CD4+ T cells. Donors' CMV status reflects serum IgG against pp150, pp28, p38, p52. The source of this sequence is an adult in good health and CMV-seronegative. Some clones in this sample may be carry-over from other donors' samples. The rearrangement uses TRBV28 and TRBJ1-3; D call uncertain. The material sequenced was memory CD4+ T cells from blood. CDR3 protein: CASELASSSSGNTIYF. CDR3 DNA: TGTGCCAGCGAATTGGCCAGCTCGAGCTCTGGAAACACCATATATTTT.